This paragraph covers one T cell receptor beta chain sequence. It lacks a known antigen. No quality values exist for individual bases; no much larger clone is one base distant. The data were taken from a study of human T cells and chemical hapten exposure (dated by TCRdb to the early 2020s). In the study overall: For sensitization, 2% DPC in acetone was applied to a roughly 2 cm by roughly 2 cm area of upper inner arm skin. Alopecia areata with under or over 50% scalp involvement, alopecia totalis and alopecia universalis were represented in the patient cohort, which was mostly female. Patch testing on the upper back used Finn chambers containing 0.01% DPC, with scoring done after 6 days according to International Contact Dermatitis Research Group standards. Patient blood was sampled pre-sensitization (week 0) and at 2, 6 and about 24 weeks after DPC sensitization. Libraries were pooled for sequencing, and per-sample TCR yields varied mainly because of small differences in library volumes within the pool. Blood for TCR sequencing was provided by twenty-nine alopecia patients at one to four time points (pre-sensitization, 2, 6 and 24 weeks). Throughout the study period of roughly five months, patients also received therapeutic DPC doses to the scalp every week. This study followed changes in the peripheral blood TCR repertoire in vivo during primary and secondary sensitization of alopecia patients to the hapten diphenylcyclopropenone (DPC).

In the paper's terms, the time point label means: patch test 3, about 24 weeks after DPC sensitization. The treatment or condition label on this specimen signifies: therapeutic diphenylcyclopropenone sensitization with weekly scalp DPC. At each patch-test visit, blood was drawn before the patch test was applied. To be eligible, patients had to be aged 18 to 70, diagnosed with alopecia and judged suitable for DPC therapy, while pregnant patients were excluded. Unfractionated whole blood was collected in Tempus Blood RNA tubes, and total RNA was extracted from that blood. Trimming takes 3 bases off V and 0 bases off J; junction bases not matched to a gene: 5. The CDR3 measures 17 amino acids from cysteine to phenylalanine. Only CDR3 DNA remains: 51 bases, in frame from the first base. The method behind the library was RACE. The listed sequencing device is NextSeq 500. During library preparation, unique molecular identifiers were attached to individual cDNA molecules so that TCRs could be counted quantitatively and reproducibly. For every blood RNA sample, sequencing covered both the TCR alpha and TCR beta chains. The paper's processing steps were these. The median number of TCRs per sample was approximately 96,000, ranging from roughly 20,000 to 700,000. V, J and CDR3 annotation of the TCR reads was performed with the Decombinator software suite. To make PS versus PT1 abundance plots, every sample was subsampled to the same number of TCRs (28,000). TCRs were defined as expanded if absent before sensitization and observed at least eight times at the 2-week time point. The public reads were reanalyzed by TCRdb: fastp trimming at Q25, MiXCR alignment, in-frame beta chains only. Merged by CDR3 protein, the rows form single entries marked with the most common genes and DNA. These V and J calls derive from TCRdb rather than the authors' analysis. Across this sample there are 90,000 to 140,000 distinct CDR3 sequences, with 34% seen only once. The ten largest account for around 2.8% of the sample.

What the work shows at the level of the full study, not this receptor alone: The number of TCRs above 1 in 1000 frequency did not change with DPC sensitization; there was no evidence of global repertoire structure alterations. Because all patients had alopecia, a presumed autoimmune disease, the immune response of the patients might differ from that of healthy individuals. Repeated subsampling changed both the strength of the expansion versus patch-test correlation and the threshold at which the correlation became significant. Compared with pre-sensitization or healthy control sets, expanded TCRs formed significantly more large CDR3 similarity clusters, which is consistent with antigen-driven responses. The number of PT1 expanded TCRs positively correlated with patch test score, significant at thresholds 8, 16 and 32 but not 4.

The sequence was obtained from a man aged 40-49 years with alopecia areata. Some clones in this sample may be carry-over from other donors' samples. The specimen comprised whole blood, sampled in connection with sensitization to the hapten diphenylcyclopropenone (DPC). The chain employs TRBV12-3 or TRBV12-4 and TRBJ2-1; 10 bases in the middle match TRBD2. The CDR3 protein is CASSFNLAGVSYNEQFF. The nucleotide sequence reads as follows: TGTGCCAGCAGTTTTAACCTAGCGGGGGTCTCCTACAATGAGCAGTTCTTC.